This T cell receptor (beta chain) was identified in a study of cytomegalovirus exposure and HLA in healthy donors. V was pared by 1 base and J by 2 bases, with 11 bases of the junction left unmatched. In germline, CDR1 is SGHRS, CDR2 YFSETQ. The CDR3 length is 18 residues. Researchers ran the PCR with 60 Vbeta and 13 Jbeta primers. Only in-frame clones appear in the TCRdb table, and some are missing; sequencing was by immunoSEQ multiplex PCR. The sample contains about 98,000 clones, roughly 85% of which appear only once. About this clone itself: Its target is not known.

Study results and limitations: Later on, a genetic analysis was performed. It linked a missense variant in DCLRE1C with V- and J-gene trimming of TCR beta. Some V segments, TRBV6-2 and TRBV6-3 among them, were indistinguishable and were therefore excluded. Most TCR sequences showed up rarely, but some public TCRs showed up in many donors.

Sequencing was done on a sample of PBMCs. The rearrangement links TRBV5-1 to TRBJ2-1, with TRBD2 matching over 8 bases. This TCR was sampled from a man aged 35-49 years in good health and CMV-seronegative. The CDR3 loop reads CASSLRPYSGGTYNEQFF. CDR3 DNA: TGCGCCAGCAGCTTGCGCCCATATTCGGGGGGGACCTACAATGAGCAGTTCTTC.